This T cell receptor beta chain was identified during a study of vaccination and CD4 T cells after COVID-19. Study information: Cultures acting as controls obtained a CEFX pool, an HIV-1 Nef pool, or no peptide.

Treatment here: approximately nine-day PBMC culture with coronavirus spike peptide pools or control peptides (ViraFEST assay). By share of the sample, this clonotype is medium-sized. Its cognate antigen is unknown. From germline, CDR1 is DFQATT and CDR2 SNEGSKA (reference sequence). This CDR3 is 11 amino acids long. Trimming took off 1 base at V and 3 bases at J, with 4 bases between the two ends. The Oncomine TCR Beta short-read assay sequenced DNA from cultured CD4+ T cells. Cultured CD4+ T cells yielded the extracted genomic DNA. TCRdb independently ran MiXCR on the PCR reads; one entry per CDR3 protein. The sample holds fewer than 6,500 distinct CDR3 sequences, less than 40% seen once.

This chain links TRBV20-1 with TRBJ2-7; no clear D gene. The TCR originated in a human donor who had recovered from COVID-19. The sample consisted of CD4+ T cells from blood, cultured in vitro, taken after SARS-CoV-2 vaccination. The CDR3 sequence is CSARGFYEQYF. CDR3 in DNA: TGCAGTGCTAGAGGCTTCTACGAGCAGTACTTC.